These 20 T cell receptor beta chains were all obtained from the same sample, sequenced in a study of CD8+ T cells in alopecia areata. The sequencing template was cDNA reverse transcribed from extracted RNA. Sequenced by immunoSEQ multiplex PCR; TCRdb stores in-frame clones only, minus some. The sample shows over 200,000 clones, 57% of them seen only once. The sequencing used CD4+ T cells sorted from blood, collected at week 0. The receptors originated from a human donor with alopecia areata.

This clone has just a few counts. Other nucleotide sequences from this sample produce the same CDR3. The J gene is TRBJ2-5, the V gene TRBV7-9; D unclear. The CDR3 loop spans 12 amino acids. V was cut by 5 bases and J by 5 bases, with 9 bases left in between. Per the germline V gene, CDR1 is SEHNR and CDR2 is FQNEAQ (reference sequence). The CDR3 spells CASSLVSETQYF. In nucleotides, the CDR3 is TGTGCCAGCAGCCTAGTGAGCGAGACCCAGTACTTC.

The J gene is TRBJ1-4, the V gene TRBV9, with TRBD1 matching over 7 bases. Germline trimming cut 2 bases from V and 13 bases from J; bases unmatched to any gene: 14. CDR1 and CDR2 (germline): SGDLS, YYNGEE. This CDR3 contains 15 residues. CDR3 sequence (DNA): TGTGCCAGCAGCGTGCGGGGGGACAGCAGTTTGGGACTGTTTTTT. Its protein product is CASSVRGDSSLGLFF. Variable domain in full (rest from reference TRBV9 and TRBJ1-4): DSGVTQTPKHLITATGQRVTLRCSPRSGDLSVYWYQQSLDQGLQFLIQYYNGEERAKGNILERFSAQQFPDLHSELNLSSLELGDSALYFCASSVRGDSSLGLFFGSGTQLSVL.

The sample holds one count of this clone. The CDR3 coding sequence is TGTGCCAGCAGTAGGGACAGGGGGAACTATGGCTACACCTTC. The encoded protein is CASSRDRGNYGYTF. The gene calls are TRBV9 and TRBJ1-2, with 11 bases lining up with TRBD1. J lost 2 bases, V lost 5 bases, and 2 bases had no gene match. The CDR3 sequence is 14 residues long. Germline V gene sequence: CDR1 SGDLS, CDR2 YYNGEE.

The chain carries TRBV27 and TRBJ2-7, with TRBD2 matching over 13 bases. Germline V lookup: CDR1 MNHEY, CDR2 SMNVEV (reference sequence). This CDR3 has 17 residues. The trim removed 1 base at V and 2 bases at J, leaving 5 bases unmatched. Written as DNA, the CDR3 is TGTGCCAGCAGTTTATTCTCAGGACTAGCGGGAGCCTACGAGCAGTACTTC. It specifies CASSLFSGLAGAYEQYF.

The chain carries TRBV29-1 and TRBJ2-3; perhaps TRBD1 as D (6 bases). Trimming took off 4 bases at V and 8 bases at J, with 16 bases between the two ends. Looked up from germline, CDR1 is SQVTM and CDR2 is ANQGSEA. The CDR3 runs to 13 residues. The chain's CDR3 is CSVVMGKGGTQYF. As DNA, the CDR3 is TGCAGCGTTGTAATGGGGAAAGGGGGTACGCAGTATTTT.

The rearrangement uses TRBV11-2 and TRBJ2-1; perhaps TRBD2 as D (5 bases). Deletions cut 5 bases from V and 10 bases from J, with 21 bases between. CDR3 length: 15 amino acids. CDR1 SGHAT and CDR2 FQNNGV come from the germline V gene. The CDR3 sequence is CASSLSGSYNEEQFF. DNA of the CDR3: TGTGCCAGCAGCCTAAGCGGAAGTTACAATGAAGAGCAGTTCTTC.

In this sample, this clone turned up a few times. The chain employs TRBV4-2 and TRBJ2-2; D is possibly TRBD2 (6 bases). The germline CDR1 and CDR2 sequences are LGHNA and YNFKEQ. This CDR3 contains 15 residues. V was cut by 4 bases and J by 2 bases, with 11 bases left in between. The CDR3 DNA reads TGTGCCAGCAGCCGCGGGACTGTTAACACCGGGGAGCTGTTTTTT. Its translation is CASSRGTVNTGELFF.

This chain connects TRBV7-2 to TRBJ2-7; 10 positions match TRBD1. V dropped 5 bases and J dropped 4; count of bases not matched to a gene: 5. Germline V lookup: CDR1 SGHTA, CDR2 FQGNSA. This CDR3 contains 14 residues. The CDR3 reads CASSRTGGGYEQYF. The CDR3 DNA follows: TGTGCCAGCAGCCGGACAGGGGGAGGGTACGAGCAGTACTTC.

The chain combines TRBV5-1 with TRBJ1-4, with a possible D match to TRBD1 (5 bases). Germline lookup yields CDR1 SGHRS and CDR2 YFSETQ. The CDR3 runs to 15 residues. Trimming shortened V by 0 bases and J by 8 bases, and 14 bases separated the two germline ends. Here the CDR3 reads CASSLVLGRGEKLFF. The DNA of the CDR3 is TGCGCCAGCAGCTTGGTATTAGGGAGGGGAGAAAAACTGTTTTTT.

The rearrangement joins TRBV4-2 to TRBJ2-3; 9 nucleotides match TRBD1. Trimming took 1 base from V and 1 from J; bases not matched to a gene: 0. The CDR3 runs 15 residues. Germline CDR1 is LGHNA and CDR2 is YNFKEQ. CDR3 in amino acids: CASSQGTGGTDTQYF. The CDR3 DNA reads TGTGCCAGCAGCCAAGGGACAGGGGGCACAGATACGCAGTATTTT.

As regards this clone: Mismatch with germline at one junction end may stem from a read error. This chain links TRBV5-8 with TRBJ2-1; D call uncertain. Looked up from germline, CDR1 is SGHTS and CDR2 is YDEGEE. The CDR3 loop spans 8 amino acids. CDR3: CASSPEIF. The DNA for the CDR3 is TGTGCCAGCAGCCCCGAGATCTTC. The full variable domain, with the rest looked up from reference TRBV5-8 and TRBJ2-1, is EAGVTQSPTHLIKTRGQQATLRCSPISGHTSVYWYQQALGLGLQFLLWYDEGEERNRGNFPPRFSGRQFPNYSSELNVNALELEDSALYLCASSPEIFGPGTRLTVL.

This clone was observed once. V and J are TRBV14 and TRBJ1-6, with D hard to call. In germline, CDR1 is SGHDN, CDR2 FVKESK. The V end lost 1 base, the J end lost 10 bases, and 5 bases lay between the germline ends. This CDR3 comprises 12 residues. CDR3 nucleotides: TGTGCCAGCAGCCAAGTATCCTCACCCCTCCACTTT. Its translation is CASSQVSSPLHF.

This clone showed up many times. V and J are TRBV7-2 and TRBJ1-2, with 7 nucleotides matching TRBD1. The CDR3 contains 13 residues. Germline V gene sequence: CDR1 SGHTA, CDR2 FQGNSA. The V segment lost 6 bases and the J segment 4 bases; nucleotides outside the gene matches: 5. CDR3: CASRFTGVYGYTF. The CDR3 DNA reads TGTGCCAGCAGGTTTACAGGGGTCTATGGCTACACCTTC. The full variable domain, rest sourced from reference TRBV7-2 and TRBJ1-2, is GAGVSQSPSNKVTEKGKDVELRCDPISGHTALYWYRQSLGQGLEFLIYFQGNSAPDKSGLPSDRFSAERTGGSVSTLTIQRTQQEDSAVYLCASRFTGVYGYTFGSGTRLTVV.

The chain uses TRBV27 and TRBJ2-7; TRBD1 matches 8 bases. The DNA end is more similar to TRBJ2-5, so the J call may be wrong. CDR1 is MNHEY, CDR2 SMNVEV, per germline (reference sequence). This CDR3 contains 15 residues. CDR3 DNA: TGTGCCAGCAGTTTAGAAGGACAGGGCCTGGGGACCCAGTACTTC. Its protein product is CASSLEGQGLGTQYF.

This clone was picked up a small number of times. This chain uses TRBV2 with TRBJ1-5; D is unresolved. Trimming took off 8 bases at V and 3 bases at J, with 11 bases between the two ends. Germline loops: CDR1 SNHLY, CDR2 FYNNEI. The CDR3 is 13 amino acids. DNA for the CDR3: TGTGCCAGCGGTGCAAGGTCCAATCAGCCCCAGCATTTT. Protein: CASGARSNQPQHF.

This chain connects TRBV7-2 to TRBJ2-3; D gene ambiguous. Germline CDR1 SGHTA, CDR2 FQGNSA. CDR3 length: 15 residues. The V end lost 1 base, the J end lost 1 base, and 9 bases lay between the germline ends. The CDR3 spells CASSLVLPRTDTQYF. The CDR3 DNA reads TGTGCCAGCAGCTTAGTACTACCCCGCACAGATACGCAGTATTTT.

The gene calls are TRBV6-5 and TRBJ2-3, with D possibly being TRBD1 (6 bases). CDR1 is MNHEY and CDR2 is SVGAGI in the germline V gene. Trimming took off 3 bases at V and 1 base at J, with 11 bases between the two ends. This CDR3 is built from 15 residues. In DNA, the CDR3 is TGTGCCAGCAGTTATGAAAAGGGGGGCACAGATACGCAGTATTTT. Its translation: CASSYEKGGTDTQYF.

The chain has TRBV19 and TRBJ1-1; D remains unclear. The CDR3 has 10 residues. Germline-derived CDR1 and CDR2 are LNHDA and SQIVND (reference sequence). V was shortened by 8 bases and J by 7 bases, with 8 bases between the two germline ends. The CDR3 region has the DNA TGTGCCAGTCACGGGGATGAAGCTTTCTTT. Amino acid sequence: CASHGDEAFF.

This clone was observed a handful of times. This chain connects TRBV10-2 to TRBJ1-2; D gene uncertain. Germline V gene lookup returns CDR1 WSHSY and CDR2 SAAADI. V lost 8 bases and J lost 4, with 17 bases in between. The CDR3 length is 14 residues. The CDR3 loop reads CASGTAIGGYGYTF. The CDR3 DNA reads as TGCGCCAGCGGCACCGCGATAGGTGGCTATGGCTACACCTTC.

CDR3 nucleotides: TGTGCCAGCAGCCCCCGCGGGACCTCTTACTCTGGGGCCAACGTCCTGACTTTC. Translating gives CASSPRGTSYSGANVLTF. The chain is built from TRBV7-3 and TRBJ2-6; D might be TRBD2 (6 bases). The length of the CDR3 is 18 residues. Germline V gives CDR1 SGHTA, CDR2 FQGTGA. With 5 bases removed from V and 0 bases from J, the gap between germline ends came to 17 bases.